A selection of T cell receptor beta chains follows, all from one sample in a study of blood T cell repertoires in COVID-19. Measured with immunoSEQ multiplex PCR; TCRdb has only the in-frame clones, and not every one. The sample consists of approximately 170,000 clones, roughly 84% of them appearing once. The sample was peripheral blood. The receptors derive from a woman of 80 years or more with active or convalescent COVID-19. Each CDR3 is given with its conserved first and last residue. The D gene is left open where the match is weak. The size entry is marked missing in some rows and otherwise reads once, few, many or a size class.

CASTLATGGHGYTF TGTGCCAGCACCCTTGCTACAGGGGGGCATGGCTACACCTTC . TRBJ1-2 TRBV28 TRBD1
CASSGGSGGVSYNEQFF TGTGCCAGTAGTGGAGGATCGGGAGGGGTTTCCTACAATGAGCAGTTCTTC . TRBJ2-1 TRBV19 TRBD2
CASSVNRGVGETQYF TGTGCCAGCAGCGTAAACAGGGGTGTAGGCGAGACCCAGTACTTC . TRBJ2-5 TRBV9 TRBD1
CASSQRDTEAFF TGTGCCAGCAGCCAACGTGACACTGAAGCTTTCTTT . TRBJ1-1 TRBV3-1/TRBV3-2 .
CASSRVPGQGAHEQYF TGCGCCAGCAGCCGGGTCCCGGGACAGGGTGCCCACGAGCAGTACTTC . TRBJ2-7 TRBV4-1 TRBD1
CASSSPREGRETQYF TGTGCCAGCAGCTCTCCGCGGGAGGGCAGGGAGACCCAGTACTTC . TRBJ2-5 TRBV5-4 TRBD2
CASSTVNSNQPQHF TGTGCCAGTAGTACGGTTAATAGCAATCAGCCCCAGCATTTT . TRBJ1-5 TRBV19 .
CASSLTGTSGETQYF TGCGCCAGCAGCTTGACCGGGACTAGCGGTGAGACCCAGTACTTC . TRBJ2-5 TRBV5-1 TRBD2
CASTGQGYTEAFF TGCGCCAGCACCGGACAGGGATACACTGAAGCTTTCTTT . TRBJ1-1 TRBV5-1 TRBD1
CASSPQVGAGGWSEQFF TGTGCCAGCAGCCCCCAGGTTGGAGCGGGAGGTTGGAGTGAGCAGTTCTTC . TRBJ2-1 TRBV3-1/TRBV3-2 TRBD2
CAWWDRGNYGYTF TGTGCCTGGTGGGACAGGGGGAACTATGGCTACACCTTC . TRBJ1-2 TRBV30 TRBD1
CASSEQGREYDEQYF TGTGCCAGCAGTGAACAGGGGCGCGAATACGACGAGCAGTACTTC . TRBJ2-7 TRBV6-1 .
CASSLRTGNTGELFF TGTGCCAGCAGTTTAAGGACAGGGAACACCGGGGAGCTGTTTTTT few TRBJ2-2 TRBV6-5 TRBD1
CASSFGQGGTEAFF TGTGCCAGCAGCTTCGGACAGGGGGGCACTGAAGCTTTCTTT few TRBJ1-1 TRBV5-6 TRBD1
CASSERRNYGYTF TGTGCCAGCAGTGAGCGGCGGAACTATGGCTACACCTTC . TRBJ1-2 TRBV25-1 .
CATSRDTAAGGSGEQYF TGTGCCACCAGCAGAGATACCGCAGCAGGGGGCTCTGGCGAGCAGTACTTC . TRBJ2-7 TRBV15 TRBD1
CASSKSGVGNEQFF TGTGCCAGTAGTAAATCCGGGGTAGGCAATGAGCAGTTCTTC . TRBJ2-1 TRBV19 .
CASSERVGSSYEQYF TGTGCCAGCAGTGAGAGGGTCGGGAGCTCCTACGAGCAGTACTTC . TRBJ2-7 TRBV6-1 .
CASSQRGSDTQYF TGTGCCAGCAGCCAACGAGGGTCTGATACGCAGTATTTT . TRBJ2-3 TRBV3-1/TRBV3-2 .
CASSPRGGNSPLHF TGTGCCAGCAGCCCCAGGGGAGGGAATTCACCCCTCCACTTT . TRBJ1-6 TRBV13 .
CASRGHSSGRTTDTQYF TGTGCCAGCAGGGGTCATTCTAGCGGGAGGACCACAGATACGCAGTATTTT . TRBJ2-3 TRBV2 TRBD2
CASSLPGTATTTEAFF TGCGCCAGCAGCTTGCCCGGGACAGCGACGACCACTGAAGCTTTCTTT once TRBJ1-1 TRBV5-1 TRBD1
CASSYQSGGTEAFF TGTGCCAGCAGCTATCAGTCCGGGGGCACTGAAGCTTTCTTT . TRBJ1-1 TRBV7-3 .
CASSSLKRVWEQYF TGTGCCAGCAGCTCCCTTAAGCGGGTCTGGGAGCAGTACTTC . TRBJ2-7 TRBV11-2 .
CASSLGTANYGYTF TGCGCCAGCAGCTTGGGAACGGCTAACTATGGCTACACCTTC . TRBJ1-2 TRBV5-1 .
CASSPQWDLTRGYGYTF TGTGCCAGCAGCCCACAGTGGGACCTAACGCGGGGCTATGGCTACACCTTC . TRBJ1-2 TRBV7-9 .
CASILQGSYEQYF TGTGCCAGCATACTTCAGGGGTCCTACGAGCAGTACTTC . TRBJ2-7 TRBV27 .
CASRLSGRGYNEQFF TGTGCCAGCAGGCTTAGCGGGAGGGGGTACAATGAGCAGTTCTTC . TRBJ2-1 TRBV9 TRBD2
CASSHRGSTDTQYF TGTGCCAGCAGCCATAGGGGGAGCACAGATACGCAGTATTTT . TRBJ2-3 TRBV3-1/TRBV3-2 .
CAWSVGTGGNQPQHF TGTGCCTGGAGTGTAGGGACAGGGGGGAATCAGCCCCAGCATTTT . TRBJ1-5 TRBV30 TRBD1
CASSTWTGGLGNTIYF TGTGCCAGCAGTACCTGGACAGGGGGCCTTGGAAACACCATATATTTT . TRBJ1-3 TRBV6-6 TRBD1
CASSASSGGYTF TGTGCCAGCAGTGCCTCCAGCGGTGGCTACACCTTC . TRBJ1-2 TRBV28 .
CSVGLAGGGTDTQYF TGCAGCGTTGGACTAGCGGGAGGGGGCACAGATACGCAGTATTTT . TRBJ2-3 TRBV29-1 TRBD2
CASRQGAGQPQHF TGCGCCAGCCGACAGGGTGCGGGTCAGCCCCAGCATTTT . TRBJ1-5 TRBV10-1 TRBD1
CASSTGYSGNTIYF TGTGCCAGTAGCACAGGTTACTCTGGAAACACCATATATTTT . TRBJ1-3 TRBV19 .
CASSWTGGDTQYF TGCGCCAGCAGCTGGACAGGGGGAGATACGCAGTATTTT . TRBJ2-3 TRBV5-1 TRBD1
CSVAEIPLNEQFF TGCAGCGTTGCAGAAATTCCCCTCAATGAGCAGTTCTTC once TRBJ2-1 TRBV29-1 .
CASSPRLAGGEETQYF TGTGCCAGCAGCCCGCGACTAGCGGGAGGGGAAGAGACCCAGTACTTC . TRBJ2-5 TRBV7-8 TRBD2
CASSWGRSNQPQHF TGCGCCAGCAGCTGGGGCAGGAGCAATCAGCCCCAGCATTTT once TRBJ1-5 TRBV4-1 .
CASSPGTSTYNEQFF TGCGCCAGCAGCCCCGGGACTAGTACCTACAATGAGCAGTTCTTC . TRBJ2-1 TRBV5-1 TRBD2